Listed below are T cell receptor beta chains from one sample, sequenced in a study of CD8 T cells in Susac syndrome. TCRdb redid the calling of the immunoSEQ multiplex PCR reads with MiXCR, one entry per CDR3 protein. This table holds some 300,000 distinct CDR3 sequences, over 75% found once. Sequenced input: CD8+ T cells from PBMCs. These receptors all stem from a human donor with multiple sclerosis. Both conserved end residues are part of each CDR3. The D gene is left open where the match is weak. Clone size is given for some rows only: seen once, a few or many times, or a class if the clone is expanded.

CDR3 DNA: TGTGCCAGCAGTATCCACACTGAAGCTTTCTTT; CDR3 protein: CASSIHTEAFF; D gene: -; V gene: TRBV12-3/TRBV12-4; clone size: -; J gene: TRBJ1-1
CDR3 DNA: TGCGCCAGCAGCCAAGATGGCTCGGTGACTGGAAACACCATATATTTT; CDR3 protein: CASSQDGSVTGNTIYF; D gene: -; V gene: TRBV4-3; clone size: -; J gene: TRBJ1-3
CDR3 DNA: TGCAGGGCGGGACAGGGCGATGGCTACACCTTC; CDR3 protein: CRAGQGDGYTF; D gene: TRBD1; V gene: TRBV20-1; clone size: -; J gene: TRBJ1-2
CDR3 DNA: TGTGCCTGGATTCCCGAGACTATAAACAATGAGCAGTTCTTC; CDR3 protein: CAWIPETINNEQFF; D gene: -; V gene: TRBV30; clone size: few; J gene: TRBJ2-1
CDR3 DNA: TGTGCCTGTGAGTGGACATCCTTTAGCTATGGCTACACCTTC; CDR3 protein: CACEWTSFSYGYTF; D gene: -; V gene: TRBV30; clone size: once; J gene: TRBJ1-2
CDR3 DNA: TGCAGCGTCGCGTACGGGCCCACTGAAGCTTTCTTT; CDR3 protein: CSVAYGPTEAFF; D gene: -; V gene: TRBV29-1; clone size: -; J gene: TRBJ1-1
CDR3 DNA: TGTGCCAGCAGTGAAGCGCGGGGGAACACTGAAGCTTTCTTT; CDR3 protein: CASSEARGNTEAFF; D gene: -; V gene: TRBV2; clone size: -; J gene: TRBJ1-1
CDR3 DNA: TGTGCCAGCAGTTTATTCCTAGCGCCTACTAGCACAGATACGCAGTATTTT; CDR3 protein: CASSLFLAPTSTDTQYF; D gene: -; V gene: TRBV28; clone size: once; J gene: TRBJ2-3
CDR3 DNA: TGTGCCAGCAGTTGGGGACTAGAGAGCAACAATGAGCAGTTCTTC; CDR3 protein: CASSWGLESNNEQFF; D gene: TRBD2; V gene: TRBV6-5; clone size: -; J gene: TRBJ2-1
CDR3 DNA: TGTGCCAGCGCCGGGGGGCTAGCGGCATACAATGAGCAGTTCTTC; CDR3 protein: CASAGGLAAYNEQFF; D gene: -; V gene: TRBV27; clone size: -; J gene: TRBJ2-1
CDR3 DNA: TGCGCCAGCAGCTTGGGGCGATTGGCAAACCGCGAGGGAAACACTGAAGCTTTCTTT; CDR3 protein: CASSLGRLANREGNTEAFF; D gene: -; V gene: TRBV5-1; clone size: -; J gene: TRBJ1-1
CDR3 DNA: TGCGCCAGCAGCTTGGTGGCCAGGCGCACAGATACGCAGTATTTT; CDR3 protein: CASSLVARRTDTQYF; D gene: -; V gene: TRBV5-1; clone size: -; J gene: TRBJ2-3
CDR3 DNA: TGTGCCAGCAGCCAAGATCGGTGGGAAGGGACAGATACGCAGTATTTT; CDR3 protein: CASSQDRWEGTDTQYF; D gene: -; V gene: TRBV4-2; clone size: -; J gene: TRBJ2-3
CDR3 DNA: TGTGCCAGCAGTTATATGCGACCGTCCTGGGACCCCTACGAGCAGTACTTC; CDR3 protein: CASSYMRPSWDPYEQYF; D gene: -; V gene: TRBV6-2/TRBV6-3; clone size: -; J gene: TRBJ2-7
CDR3 DNA: TGTGCCAGCAGCTCCGTGGGAGTGGAGGGAGCGGGTCCGCGGTACTTC; CDR3 protein: CASSSVGVEGAGPRYF; D gene: -; V gene: TRBV28; clone size: -; J gene: TRBJ2-7
CDR3 DNA: TGTGCCAGCAGCCCACGGTCACATTCCTACGAGCAGTACTTC; CDR3 protein: CASSPRSHSYEQYF; D gene: -; V gene: TRBV27; clone size: once; J gene: TRBJ2-7
CDR3 DNA: TGCAGCGTTGATCTCTCGGGACAGGGGAACGAGCAGTACTTC; CDR3 protein: CSVDLSGQGNEQYF; D gene: TRBD1; V gene: TRBV29-1; clone size: -; J gene: TRBJ2-7
CDR3 DNA: TGTGCCAGCAGCGTAGACACAGGGTCCTTC; CDR3 protein: CASSVDTGSF; D gene: -; V gene: TRBV9; clone size: -; J gene: TRBJ1-2
CDR3 DNA: TGCAGTGCTAGTCGTAGCGGGAGGAACACCGGGGAGCTGTTTTTT; CDR3 protein: CSASRSGRNTGELFF; D gene: TRBD2; V gene: TRBV20-1; clone size: once; J gene: TRBJ2-2
CDR3 DNA: TGTGCCATCAGCAAGACTAGCGGCTTAACAGATACGCAGTATTTT; CDR3 protein: CAISKTSGLTDTQYF; D gene: TRBD2; V gene: TRBV10-3; clone size: -; J gene: TRBJ2-3
CDR3 DNA: TGTGCCAGCAGTTTGCCCCTAGCGGGAGGACGCGGGGAGCTGTTTTTT; CDR3 protein: CASSLPLAGGRGELFF; D gene: TRBD2; V gene: TRBV27; clone size: -; J gene: TRBJ2-2
CDR3 DNA: TGTGCCAGCAGTTTTGGATCTGACGGGAGCTCCTACGAGCAGTACTTC; CDR3 protein: CASSFGSDGSSYEQYF; D gene: -; V gene: TRBV28; clone size: -; J gene: TRBJ2-7
CDR3 DNA: TGTGCCAGCAGTTTTCGGGGGAATCAGCCCCAGCATTTT; CDR3 protein: CASSFRGNQPQHF; D gene: -; V gene: TRBV12-3/TRBV12-4; clone size: -; J gene: TRBJ1-5
CDR3 DNA: TGTGCCAGCAGTTACACCCGGACTCAAGAGACCCAGTACTTC; CDR3 protein: CASSYTRTQETQYF; D gene: -; V gene: TRBV6-2/TRBV6-3; clone size: once; J gene: TRBJ2-5
CDR3 DNA: TGTGCCAGCAGTTTCGGAGGCCTAGCGGAAGAGACCCAGTACTTC; CDR3 protein: CASSFGGLAEETQYF; D gene: TRBD2; V gene: TRBV28; clone size: -; J gene: TRBJ2-5
CDR3 DNA: TGTGCCAGCAGTCGCTCCGGGACCCAGTACTTC; CDR3 protein: CASSRSGTQYF; D gene: -; V gene: TRBV27; clone size: -; J gene: TRBJ2-5
CDR3 DNA: TGCAGTGCTAGTGTGGCAAACTCCTACAATGAGCAGTTCTTC; CDR3 protein: CSASVANSYNEQFF; D gene: -; V gene: TRBV20-1; clone size: once; J gene: TRBJ2-1
CDR3 DNA: TGTGCCAGCAGTACTCTACCGGGGTCACCCCTCCACTTT; CDR3 protein: CASSTLPGSPLHF; D gene: -; V gene: TRBV6-2/TRBV6-3; clone size: -; J gene: TRBJ1-6
CDR3 DNA: TGCGCCAGCTCGAGGGGCATCACGGCAACTAATGAAAAACTGTTTTTT; CDR3 protein: CASSRGITATNEKLFF; D gene: -; V gene: TRBV5-1; clone size: -; J gene: TRBJ1-4
CDR3 DNA: TGTGCCAGCAGTCCTACTTCTAGCGGGGATACGCAGTATTTT; CDR3 protein: CASSPTSSGDTQYF; D gene: TRBD2; V gene: TRBV27; clone size: -; J gene: TRBJ2-3
CDR3 DNA: TGTGCCAGCAGCTTCGCTAGCGGGGGGGCCGCTGGGGCCAACGTCCTGACTTTC; CDR3 protein: CASSFASGGAAGANVLTF; D gene: TRBD2; V gene: TRBV7-9; clone size: -; J gene: TRBJ2-6
CDR3 DNA: TGTGCCAGCGGAGAAGAAGAGGGAGTTAGCACAGATACGCAGTATTTT; CDR3 protein: CASGEEEGVSTDTQYF; D gene: -; V gene: TRBV3-1; clone size: -; J gene: TRBJ2-3
CDR3 DNA: TGTGCCAGCAGCTCGCAAGTGACTCAGGGCACCAAAAACATTCAGTACTTC; CDR3 protein: CASSSQVTQGTKNIQYF; D gene: -; V gene: TRBV21-1; clone size: -; J gene: TRBJ2-4
CDR3 DNA: TGTGCCTGGAGTGTAGAGACAGGAGCCTACAATGAGCAGTTCTTC; CDR3 protein: CAWSVETGAYNEQFF; D gene: -; V gene: TRBV30; clone size: -; J gene: TRBJ2-1
CDR3 DNA: TGTGCCAGCAGCTTGGGAATAGGGGGACGCACAGATACGCAGTATTTT; CDR3 protein: CASSLGIGGRTDTQYF; D gene: -; V gene: TRBV5-6; clone size: -; J gene: TRBJ2-3
CDR3 DNA: TGTGCCAGCAGCAGAGCGGGAGGGCCGTACAATGAGCAGTTCTTC; CDR3 protein: CASSRAGGPYNEQFF; D gene: TRBD2; V gene: TRBV27; clone size: -; J gene: TRBJ2-1
CDR3 DNA: TGTGCCAGCAGTGAACCGGGACAGGGTCCTGAGCAGTTCTTC; CDR3 protein: CASSEPGQGPEQFF; D gene: TRBD1; V gene: TRBV6-1; clone size: -; J gene: TRBJ2-1
CDR3 DNA: TGTGCCAGCAGTCTCTCCAGGGGCCGCAGCACAGATACGCAGTATTTT; CDR3 protein: CASSLSRGRSTDTQYF; D gene: -; V gene: TRBV27; clone size: -; J gene: TRBJ2-3
CDR3 DNA: TGTGCCAGCAGCGCCCGGACAGGGGGAAGCTCTGGGGCCAACGTCCTGACTTTC; CDR3 protein: CASSARTGGSSGANVLTF; D gene: TRBD1; V gene: TRBV9; clone size: -; J gene: TRBJ2-6
CDR3 DNA: TGTGCCAGCAGTTCGCGGGACCGCACCGGGGAGCTGTTTTTT; CDR3 protein: CASSSRDRTGELFF; D gene: -; V gene: TRBV27; clone size: -; J gene: TRBJ2-2
CDR3 DNA: TGTGCCAGCAGTTTTTGGGGTTGGGAGACCCAGTACTTC; CDR3 protein: CASSFWGWETQYF; D gene: -; V gene: TRBV27; clone size: -; J gene: TRBJ2-5
CDR3 DNA: TGTGCCACCAGTGACAGGCACTACGAGCAGTACTTC; CDR3 protein: CATSDRHYEQYF; D gene: -; V gene: TRBV24-1; clone size: once; J gene: TRBJ2-7